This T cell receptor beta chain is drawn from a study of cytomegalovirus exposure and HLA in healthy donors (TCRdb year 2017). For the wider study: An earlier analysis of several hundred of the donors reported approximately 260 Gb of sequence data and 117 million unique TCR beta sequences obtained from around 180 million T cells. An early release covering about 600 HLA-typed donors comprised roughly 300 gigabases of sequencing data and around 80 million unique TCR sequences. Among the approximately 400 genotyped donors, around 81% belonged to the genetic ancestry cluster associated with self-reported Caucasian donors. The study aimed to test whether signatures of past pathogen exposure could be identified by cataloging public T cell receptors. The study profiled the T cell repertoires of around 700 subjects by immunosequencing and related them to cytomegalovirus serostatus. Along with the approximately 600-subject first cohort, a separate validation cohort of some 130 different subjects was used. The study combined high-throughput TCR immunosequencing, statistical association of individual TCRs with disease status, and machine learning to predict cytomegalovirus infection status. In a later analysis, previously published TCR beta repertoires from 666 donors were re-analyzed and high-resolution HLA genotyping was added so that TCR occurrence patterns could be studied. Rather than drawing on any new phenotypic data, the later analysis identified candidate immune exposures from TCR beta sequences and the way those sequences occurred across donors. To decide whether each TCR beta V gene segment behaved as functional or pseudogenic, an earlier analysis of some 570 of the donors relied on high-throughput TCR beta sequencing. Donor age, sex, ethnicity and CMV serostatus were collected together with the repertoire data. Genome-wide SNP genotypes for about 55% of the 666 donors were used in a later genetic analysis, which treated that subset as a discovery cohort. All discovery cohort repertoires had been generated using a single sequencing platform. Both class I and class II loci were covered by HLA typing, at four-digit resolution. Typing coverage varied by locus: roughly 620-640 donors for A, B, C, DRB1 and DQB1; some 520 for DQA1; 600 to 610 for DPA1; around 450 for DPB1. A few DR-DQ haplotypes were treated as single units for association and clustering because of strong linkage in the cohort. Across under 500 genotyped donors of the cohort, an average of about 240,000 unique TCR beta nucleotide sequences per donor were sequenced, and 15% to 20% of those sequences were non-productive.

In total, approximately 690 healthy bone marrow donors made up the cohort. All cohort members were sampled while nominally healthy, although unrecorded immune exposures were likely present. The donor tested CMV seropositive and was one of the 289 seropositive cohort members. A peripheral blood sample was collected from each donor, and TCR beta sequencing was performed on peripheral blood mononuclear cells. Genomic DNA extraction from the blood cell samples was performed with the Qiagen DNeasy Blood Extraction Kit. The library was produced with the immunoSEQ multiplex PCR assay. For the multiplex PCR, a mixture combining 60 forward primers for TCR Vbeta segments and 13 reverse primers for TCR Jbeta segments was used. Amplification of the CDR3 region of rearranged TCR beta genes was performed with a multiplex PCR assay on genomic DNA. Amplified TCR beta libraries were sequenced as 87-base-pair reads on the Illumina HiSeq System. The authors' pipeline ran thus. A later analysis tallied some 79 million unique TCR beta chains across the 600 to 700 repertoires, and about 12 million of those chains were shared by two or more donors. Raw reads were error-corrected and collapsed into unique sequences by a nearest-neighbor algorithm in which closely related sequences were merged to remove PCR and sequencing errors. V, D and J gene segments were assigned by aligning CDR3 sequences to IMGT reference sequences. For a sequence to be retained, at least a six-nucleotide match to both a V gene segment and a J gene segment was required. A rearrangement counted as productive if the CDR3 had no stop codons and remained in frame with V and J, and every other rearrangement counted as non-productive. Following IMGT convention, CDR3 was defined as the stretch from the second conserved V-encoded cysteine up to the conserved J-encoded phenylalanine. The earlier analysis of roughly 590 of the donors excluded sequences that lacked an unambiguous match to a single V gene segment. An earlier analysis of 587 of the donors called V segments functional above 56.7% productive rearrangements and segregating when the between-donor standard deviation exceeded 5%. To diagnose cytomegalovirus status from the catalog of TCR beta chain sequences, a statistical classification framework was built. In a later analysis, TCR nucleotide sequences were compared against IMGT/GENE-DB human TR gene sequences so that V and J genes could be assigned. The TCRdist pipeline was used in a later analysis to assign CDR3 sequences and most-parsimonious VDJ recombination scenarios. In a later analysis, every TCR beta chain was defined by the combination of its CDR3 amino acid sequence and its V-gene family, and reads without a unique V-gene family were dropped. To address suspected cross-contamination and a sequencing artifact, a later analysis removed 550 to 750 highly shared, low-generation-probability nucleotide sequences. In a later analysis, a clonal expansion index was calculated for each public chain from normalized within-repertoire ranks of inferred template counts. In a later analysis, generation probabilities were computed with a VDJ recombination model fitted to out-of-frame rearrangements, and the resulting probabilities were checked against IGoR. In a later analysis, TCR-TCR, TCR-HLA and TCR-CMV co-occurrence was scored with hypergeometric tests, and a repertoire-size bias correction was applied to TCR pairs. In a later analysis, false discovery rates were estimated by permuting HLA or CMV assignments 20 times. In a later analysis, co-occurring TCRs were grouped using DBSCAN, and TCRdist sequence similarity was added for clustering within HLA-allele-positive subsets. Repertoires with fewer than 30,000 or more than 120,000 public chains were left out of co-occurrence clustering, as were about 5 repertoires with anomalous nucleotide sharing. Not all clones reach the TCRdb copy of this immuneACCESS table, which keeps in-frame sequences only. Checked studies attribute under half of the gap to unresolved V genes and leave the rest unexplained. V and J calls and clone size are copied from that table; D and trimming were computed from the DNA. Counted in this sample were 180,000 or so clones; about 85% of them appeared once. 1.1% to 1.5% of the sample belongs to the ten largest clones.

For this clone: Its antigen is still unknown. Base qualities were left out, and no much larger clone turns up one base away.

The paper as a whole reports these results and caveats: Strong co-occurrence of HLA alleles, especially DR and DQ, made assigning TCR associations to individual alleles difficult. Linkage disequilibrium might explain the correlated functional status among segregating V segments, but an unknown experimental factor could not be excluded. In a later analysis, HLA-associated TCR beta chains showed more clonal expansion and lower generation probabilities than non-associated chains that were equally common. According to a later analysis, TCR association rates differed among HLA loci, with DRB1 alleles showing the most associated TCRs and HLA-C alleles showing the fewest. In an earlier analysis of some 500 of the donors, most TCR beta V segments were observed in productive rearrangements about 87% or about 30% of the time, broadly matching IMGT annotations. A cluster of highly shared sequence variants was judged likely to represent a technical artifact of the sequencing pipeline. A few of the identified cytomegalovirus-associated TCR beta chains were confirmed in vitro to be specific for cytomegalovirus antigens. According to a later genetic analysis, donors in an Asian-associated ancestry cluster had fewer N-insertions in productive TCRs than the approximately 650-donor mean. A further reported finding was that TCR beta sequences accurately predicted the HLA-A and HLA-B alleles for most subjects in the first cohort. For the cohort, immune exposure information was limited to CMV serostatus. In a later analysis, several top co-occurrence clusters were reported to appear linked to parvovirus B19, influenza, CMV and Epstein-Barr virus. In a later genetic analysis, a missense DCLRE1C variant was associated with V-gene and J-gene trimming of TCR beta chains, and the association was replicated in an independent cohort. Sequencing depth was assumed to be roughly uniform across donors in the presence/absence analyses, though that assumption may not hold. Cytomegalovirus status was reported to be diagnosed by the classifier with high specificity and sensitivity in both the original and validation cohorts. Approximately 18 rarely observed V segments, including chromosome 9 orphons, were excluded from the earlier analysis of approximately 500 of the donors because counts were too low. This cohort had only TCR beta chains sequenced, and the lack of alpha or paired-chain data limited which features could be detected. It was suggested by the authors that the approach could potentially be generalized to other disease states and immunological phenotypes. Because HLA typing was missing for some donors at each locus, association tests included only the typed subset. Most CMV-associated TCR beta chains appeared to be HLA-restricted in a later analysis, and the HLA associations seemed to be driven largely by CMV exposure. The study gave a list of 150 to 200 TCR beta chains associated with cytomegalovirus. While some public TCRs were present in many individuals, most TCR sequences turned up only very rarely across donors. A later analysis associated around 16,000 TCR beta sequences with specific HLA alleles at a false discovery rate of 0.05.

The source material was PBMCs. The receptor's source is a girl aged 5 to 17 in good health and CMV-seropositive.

The sequenced DNA is TGCAGCGCCGAGACAGATAGCACAGATACGCAGTATTTT. Its protein reads: CSAETDSTDTQYF. Recombination joined TRBV29-1 with TRBJ2-3, with a weak D call of TRBD1 (5 bases match). Relative to germline, V is 7 bases shorter and J is 0 bases shorter, with 11 bases between their ends. Measured from the cysteine to the phenylalanine, the CDR3 is 13 residues long. Of the read, only the CDR3 DNA is kept; its 39 bases are in frame from base 1. Sequences SQVTM (CDR1) and ANQGSEA (CDR2) are obtained from the germline V gene.